The present TCR beta chain was sequenced within a study of blood T cells in healthy people across ages. Notes on this clonotype: As yet, its antigen is unknown.

V shed 0 bases and J 13 bases; nucleotides not matched to a gene: 19. From germline, CDR1 is SGHRS and CDR2 YFSETQ. The CDR3 covers 17 residues. The study's findings and limits: Diversity was higher, and naive CD4+ cells more numerous, in long-lived donors than in aged donors. Estimates drawn from one million T cells were deemed to understate diversity. Among T cells, TCR beta diversity per million cells dropped roughly linearly as age rose.

With a J-beta primer mix and a sample-barcoded 5' primer, a second PCR ran about 7 to 12 cycles. Via MiXCR, TCRdb re-called the 5' RACE reads, giving one row per CDR3 protein. Of some 1.5 million distinct CDR3 sequences listed, 25% to 30% are singletons. The specimen sequenced was blood. The chain employs TRBV5-1 and TRBJ2-1; TRBD2 agrees at 7 bases. The sequence came from a woman in her thirties in good health. As DNA, the CDR3 is TGCGCCAGCAGCTTGGAAAGGTCGGTGCAGCTAGCGGATACCCAGTTCTTC. This translates into CASSLERSVQLADTQFF.